This T cell receptor beta chain was obtained from a study of cytomegalovirus exposure and HLA in healthy donors. The assay was immunoSEQ multiplex PCR, and TCRdb's table has in-frame clones only and misses some. The sample yields under 150,000 clones, about 86% seen once. CDR1 and CDR2 (germline): SEHNR, FQNEAQ (reference sequence). The CDR3 length is 15 residues. J lost 5 bases, V lost 5 bases, and 10 bases had no gene match. The study drew the donors from its 120-subject validation cohort, separate from the approximately 700-subject first cohort. The TCR was taken from a man aged 18 to 35 in good health and CMV-seronegative. The material sequenced was PBMCs. The rearrangement links TRBV7-9 to TRBJ1-2; 8 bases are a match to TRBD1. The CDR3 loop is CASSASDRELYGYTF. As DNA, the CDR3 is TGTGCCAGCAGCGCGTCGGACAGGGAGTTATATGGCTACACCTTC. Together with reference TRBV7-9 and TRBJ1-2, the CDR3 gives the full variable domain: DTGVSQNPRHKITKRGQNVTFRCDPISEHNRLYWYRQTLGQGPEFLTYFQNEAQLEKSRLLSDRFSAERPKGSFSTLEIQRTEQGDSAMYLCASSASDRELYGYTFGSGTRLTVV.